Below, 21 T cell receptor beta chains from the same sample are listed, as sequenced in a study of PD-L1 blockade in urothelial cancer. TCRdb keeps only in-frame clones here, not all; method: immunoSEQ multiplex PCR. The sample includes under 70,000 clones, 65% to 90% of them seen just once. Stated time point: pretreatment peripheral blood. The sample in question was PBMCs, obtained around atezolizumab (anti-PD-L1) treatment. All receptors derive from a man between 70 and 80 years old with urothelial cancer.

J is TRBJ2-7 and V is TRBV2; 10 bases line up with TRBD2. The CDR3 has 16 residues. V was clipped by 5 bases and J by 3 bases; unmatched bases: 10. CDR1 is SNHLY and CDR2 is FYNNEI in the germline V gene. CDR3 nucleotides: TGTGCCAGCAGTCCCAGTAGCGGGAGGTATTTCTACGAGCAGTACTTC. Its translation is CASSPSSGRYFYEQYF.

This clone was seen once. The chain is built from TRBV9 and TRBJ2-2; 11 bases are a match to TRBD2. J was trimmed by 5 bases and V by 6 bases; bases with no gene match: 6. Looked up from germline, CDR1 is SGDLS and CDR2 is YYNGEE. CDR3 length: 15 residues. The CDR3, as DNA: TGTGCCAGCAATTCAGGACTAGCGGGTACCGGGGAGCTGTTTTTT. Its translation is CASNSGLAGTGELFF.

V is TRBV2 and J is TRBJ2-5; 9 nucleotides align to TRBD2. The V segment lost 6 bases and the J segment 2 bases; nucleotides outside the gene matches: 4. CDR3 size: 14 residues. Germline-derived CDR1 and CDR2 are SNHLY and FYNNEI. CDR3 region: CASRLTSGQETQYF. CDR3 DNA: TGTGCCAGCAGGTTGACTAGCGGTCAAGAGACCCAGTACTTC.

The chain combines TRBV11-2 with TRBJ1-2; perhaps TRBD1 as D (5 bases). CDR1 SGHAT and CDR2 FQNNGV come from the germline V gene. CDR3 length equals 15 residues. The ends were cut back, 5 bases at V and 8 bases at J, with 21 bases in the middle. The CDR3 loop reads CASSPQSDRFWGYTF. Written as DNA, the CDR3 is TGTGCCAGCAGCCCCCAATCCGACAGATTTTGGGGCTACACCTTC.

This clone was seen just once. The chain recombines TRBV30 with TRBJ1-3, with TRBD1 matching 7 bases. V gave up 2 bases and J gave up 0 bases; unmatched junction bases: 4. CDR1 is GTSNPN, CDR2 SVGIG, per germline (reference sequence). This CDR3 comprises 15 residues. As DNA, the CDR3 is TGTGCCTGGAGTAAAGACAGGGCCTCTGGAAACACCATATATTTT. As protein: CAWSKDRASGNTIYF.

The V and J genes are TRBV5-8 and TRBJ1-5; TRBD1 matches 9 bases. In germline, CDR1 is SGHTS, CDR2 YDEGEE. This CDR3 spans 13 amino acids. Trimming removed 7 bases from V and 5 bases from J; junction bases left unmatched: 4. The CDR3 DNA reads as TGTGCCAGCGCCGACAGGGGGGATCAGCCCCAGCATTTT. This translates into CASADRGDQPQHF.

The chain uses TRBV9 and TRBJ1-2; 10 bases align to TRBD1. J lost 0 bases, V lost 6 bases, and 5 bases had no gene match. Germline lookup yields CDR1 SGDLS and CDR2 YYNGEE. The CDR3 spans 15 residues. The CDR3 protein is CASTRGQGSNYGYTF. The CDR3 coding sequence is TGTGCCAGCACCCGGGGACAGGGGTCTAACTATGGCTACACCTTC.

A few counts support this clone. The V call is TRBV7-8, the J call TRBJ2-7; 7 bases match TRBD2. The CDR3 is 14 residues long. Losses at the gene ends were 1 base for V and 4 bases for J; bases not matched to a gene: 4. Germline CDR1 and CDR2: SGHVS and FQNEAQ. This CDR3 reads CASSLGGGGYEQYF. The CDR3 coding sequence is TGTGCCAGCAGCTTAGGCGGGGGAGGGTACGAGCAGTACTTC.

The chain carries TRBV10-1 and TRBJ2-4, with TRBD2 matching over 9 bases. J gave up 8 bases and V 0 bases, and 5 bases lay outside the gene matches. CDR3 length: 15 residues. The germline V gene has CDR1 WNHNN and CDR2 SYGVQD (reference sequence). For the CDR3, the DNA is TGCGCCAGCAGTGAGTCGACGAGCGGGAGGTACATTCAGTACTTC. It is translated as CASSESTSGRYIQYF.

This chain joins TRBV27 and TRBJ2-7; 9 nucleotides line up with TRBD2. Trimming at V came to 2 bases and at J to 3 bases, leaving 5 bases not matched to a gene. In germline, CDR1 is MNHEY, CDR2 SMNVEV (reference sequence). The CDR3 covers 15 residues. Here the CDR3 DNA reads TGTGCCAGCAGTTTAGCGGGAGGGCCAGTCTACGAGCAGTACTTC. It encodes CASSLAGGPVYEQYF.

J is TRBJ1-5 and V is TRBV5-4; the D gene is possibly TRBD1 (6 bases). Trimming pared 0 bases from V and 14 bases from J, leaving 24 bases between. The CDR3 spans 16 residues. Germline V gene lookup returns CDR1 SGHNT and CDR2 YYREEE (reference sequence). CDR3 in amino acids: CASSLGGRPVSAPEHF. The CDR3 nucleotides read TGTGCCAGCAGCTTGGGGGGGCGGCCCGTCTCGGCCCCAGAGCATTTT.

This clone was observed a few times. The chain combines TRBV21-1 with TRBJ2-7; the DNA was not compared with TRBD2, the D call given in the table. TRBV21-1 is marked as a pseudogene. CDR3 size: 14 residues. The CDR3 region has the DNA TGTGCCAGCAGCAAAAGAATAGGAGCCTACGAGCAGTACTTC. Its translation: CASSKRIGAYEQYF.

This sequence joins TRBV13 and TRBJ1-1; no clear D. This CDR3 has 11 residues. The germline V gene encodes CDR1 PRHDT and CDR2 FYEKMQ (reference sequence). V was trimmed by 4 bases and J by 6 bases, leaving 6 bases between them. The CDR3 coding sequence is TGTGCCAGCAGCTCCTCGGCTGAAGCTTTCTTT. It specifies CASSSSAEAFF. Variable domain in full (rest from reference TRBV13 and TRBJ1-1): AAGVIQSPRHLIKEKRETATLKCYPIPRHDTVYWYQQGPGQDPQFLISFYEKMQSDKGSIPDRFSAQQFSDYHSELNMSSLELGDSALYFCASSSSAEAFFGQGTRLTVV.

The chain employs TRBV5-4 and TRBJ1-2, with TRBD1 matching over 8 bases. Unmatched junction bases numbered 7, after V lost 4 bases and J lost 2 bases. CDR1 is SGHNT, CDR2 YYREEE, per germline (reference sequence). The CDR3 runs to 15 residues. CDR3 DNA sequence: TGTGCCAGCAGCATCCAGGACAGGGCAAACTATGGCTACACCTTC. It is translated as CASSIQDRANYGYTF.

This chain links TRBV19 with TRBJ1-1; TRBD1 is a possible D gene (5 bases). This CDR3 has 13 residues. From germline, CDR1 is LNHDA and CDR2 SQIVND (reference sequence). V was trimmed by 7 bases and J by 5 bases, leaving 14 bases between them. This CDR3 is CASMGRADTEAFF. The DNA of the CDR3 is TGTGCCAGTATGGGCAGGGCAGATACTGAAGCTTTCTTT. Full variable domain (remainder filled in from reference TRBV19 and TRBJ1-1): DGGITQSPKYLFRKEGQNVTLSCEQNLNHDAMYWYRQDPGQGLRLIYYSQIVNDFQKGDIAEGYSVSREKKESFPLTVTSAQKNPTAFYLCASMGRADTEAFFGQGTRLTVV.

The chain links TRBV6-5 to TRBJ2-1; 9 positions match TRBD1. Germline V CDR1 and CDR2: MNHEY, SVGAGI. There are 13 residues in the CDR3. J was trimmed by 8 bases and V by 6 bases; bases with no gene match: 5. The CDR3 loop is CASRGTGRDEQFF. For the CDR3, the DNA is TGTGCCAGCAGGGGGACAGGGCGGGATGAGCAGTTCTTC.

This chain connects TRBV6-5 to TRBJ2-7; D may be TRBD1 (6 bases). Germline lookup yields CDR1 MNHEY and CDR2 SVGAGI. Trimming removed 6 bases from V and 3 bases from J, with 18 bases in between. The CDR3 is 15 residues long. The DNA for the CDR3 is TGTGCCAGCAGCCTAAACCCAGGGGCGAACTACGAGCAGTACTTC. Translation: CASSLNPGANYEQYF.

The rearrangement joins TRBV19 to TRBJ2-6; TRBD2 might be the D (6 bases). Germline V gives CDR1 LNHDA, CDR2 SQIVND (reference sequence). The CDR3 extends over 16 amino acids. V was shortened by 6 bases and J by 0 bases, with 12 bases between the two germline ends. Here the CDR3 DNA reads TGTGCCAGTAGGGGGACTGAACGCTCTGGGGCCAACGTCCTGACTTTC. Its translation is CASRGTERSGANVLTF.

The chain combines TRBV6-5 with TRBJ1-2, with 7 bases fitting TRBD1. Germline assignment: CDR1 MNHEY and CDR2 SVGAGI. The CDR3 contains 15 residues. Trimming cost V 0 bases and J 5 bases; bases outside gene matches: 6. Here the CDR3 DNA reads TGTGCCAGCAGTTACTCGTTACAGGGGTGGTATGGCTACACCTTC. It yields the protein CASSYSLQGWYGYTF.

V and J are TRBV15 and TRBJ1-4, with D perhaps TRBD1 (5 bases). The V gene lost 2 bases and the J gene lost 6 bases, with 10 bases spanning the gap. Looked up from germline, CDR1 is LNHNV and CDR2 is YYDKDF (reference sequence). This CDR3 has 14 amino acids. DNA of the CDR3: TGTGCCACCAGCAGAACAGGACCGTATGAAAAACTGTTTTTT. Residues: CATSRTGPYEKLFF.

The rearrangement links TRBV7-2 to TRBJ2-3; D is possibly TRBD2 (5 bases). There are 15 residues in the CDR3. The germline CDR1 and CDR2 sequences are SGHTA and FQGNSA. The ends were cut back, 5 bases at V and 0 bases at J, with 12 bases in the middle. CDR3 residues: CASSRLSGSTDTQYF. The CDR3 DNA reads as TGTGCCAGCAGCCGTTTAAGCGGAAGCACAGATACGCAGTATTTT.